The subject of this entry is one T cell receptor beta chain. Patients at the Seattle site were enrolled during active infection and followed longitudinally. This record belongs to a study of blood T cell repertoires in COVID-19. Germline CDR1 is SGHTS and CDR2 is YDEGEE. The CDR3 spans 13 residues. With 5 bases removed from V and 3 bases from J, the gap between germline ends came to 10 bases. Clones were read by immunoSEQ multiplex PCR, and TCRdb kept only the in-frame ones, dropping some. This table has approximately 170,000 clones, 80% to 90% appearing once. The chain recombines TRBV5-8 with TRBJ2-3, with D possibly matching TRBD2 (5 bases). The clonotype comes from a woman between 55 and 75 years old with COVID-19, enrolled during active disease. The sample consisted of peripheral blood. CDR3 DNA: TGTGCCAGCAGGCAGAGGACTACAGATACGCAGTATTTT. Residues: CASRQRTTDTQYF.